The 5 T cell receptor beta chains presented below share a single source sample, sequenced in a study of CD8 T cells in Susac syndrome (dated 2019 in TCRdb). Library preparation was by the immunoSEQ multiplex PCR assay. RNA was extracted using the RNeasy kit, and roughly 0.45 to 1 microgram was reverse transcribed with random hexamers. Using fastp trimming at Q25 and MiXCR clonotype assembly, TCRdb reanalyzed the public sequencing data and kept in-frame beta chains. Each record represents a unique CDR3 protein, reported with the most common genes and DNA among its rows. The sample data list about 120,000 distinct CDR3 sequences, and 94% of these were observed just once. The ten largest clones represent about 0.098% of the sample. Sequencing was performed on CD4+ T cells from PBMCs. Receptors were obtained from a human donor in good health.

The genes are TRBV5-1 and TRBJ2-1, with D unresolved. Per the germline V gene, CDR1 is SGHRS and CDR2 is YFSETQ. This CDR3 comprises 16 residues. The V gene lost 5 bases and the J gene lost 0 bases, with 15 bases spanning the gap. The CDR3 DNA follows: TGCGCCAGCAGTCCCCTTCGCCCGAGCTCCTACAATGAGCAGTTCTTC. Amino acids: CASSPLRPSSYNEQFF.

This chain links TRBV7-3 with TRBJ2-3; D remains ambiguous. Germline assignment: CDR1 SGHTA and CDR2 FQGTGA. V was cut by 5 bases and J by 7 bases, with 25 bases left in between. The CDR3 has 17 amino acids. CDR3 residues: CASSPQSGPLMVNTQYF. Written as DNA, the CDR3 is TGTGCCAGCAGCCCACAATCGGGCCCGCTGATGGTTAATACGCAGTATTTT.

The CDR3 loop reads CASSLSSLSLDNEQFF. The CDR3 DNA sequence: TGTGCCAGCAGCTTAAGTAGTCTCTCCCTAGACAATGAGCAGTTCTTC. This chain links TRBV7-9 with TRBJ2-1, with D uncertain. CDR3 length: 16 amino acids. V was trimmed by 2 bases and J by 5 bases, leaving 16 bases between them. Germline V gene sequence: CDR1 SEHNR, CDR2 FQNEAQ (reference sequence).

The chain has TRBV5-1 and TRBJ2-6, with TRBD2 matching 16 bases. The CDR3 runs 18 residues. V was clipped by 4 bases and J by 1 base; unmatched bases: 2. The germline CDR1 and CDR2 sequences are SGHRS and YFSETQ. The chain's CDR3 is CASSRGLAGGSGANVLTF. CDR3 sequence (DNA): TGCGCCAGCAGCAGGGGACTAGCGGGAGGGTCTGGGGCCAACGTCCTGACTTTC.

The chain links TRBV27 to TRBJ1-5, with 12 bases that match TRBD1. The CDR3 consists of 15 residues. V dropped 5 bases and J dropped 5; count of bases not matched to a gene: 4. CDR1 is MNHEY, CDR2 SMNVEV, per germline (reference sequence). The CDR3 here is CASSGTGGRYQPQHF. The CDR3 nucleotides read TGTGCCAGCAGTGGGACAGGGGGCAGGTATCAGCCCCAGCATTTT.